Below, one T cell receptor (beta chain) is given with its context. Its antigen remains unknown. This PCR relied on a set of 60 Vbeta primers and 13 Jbeta primers. This table comes from immunoSEQ multiplex PCR, and its TCRdb copy is limited to in-frame clones, with some not included. Found here are some 240,000 clones, roughly 91% of them singletons; the top ten hold about 1.8%. Trimming took 6 bases from V and 2 from J; bases not matched to a gene: 6. The CDR3 extends over 14 amino acids. Germline CDR1 is MNHNS and CDR2 is SASEGT. The entry originates in a study of cytomegalovirus exposure and HLA in healthy donors. General study points: Clonal expansion, a later analysis showed, was greater in HLA-associated TCR beta chains than in equally common others. Presence/absence results assume similar sequencing depth per donor, which may not hold. It was likely that a cluster of highly shared sequence variants was a sequencing artifact.

The chain recombines TRBV6-1 with TRBJ2-7, with 8 positions matching TRBD1. The sample consisted of PBMCs. The sequence was collected from a girl aged 2 to 9 in good health and CMV-seronegative. DNA of the CDR3: TGTGCCAGCAGAAGTCGACAGGGGACCTACGAGCAGTACTTC. Protein product: CASRSRQGTYEQYF.